This TCR beta chain was identified in a study of cytomegalovirus exposure and HLA in healthy donors. Profiling relied on immunoSEQ multiplex PCR, and the TCRdb table lists in-frame clones only, not all of them. The top ten hold more than 3.5% of the sample, which has about 160,000 clones, approximately 89% seen once. The CDR3 is 11 amino acids. V lost 10 bases, J lost 10 bases, and 6 bases stayed unmatched. CDR1 is MGHDK, CDR2 SYGVNS, per germline. The receptor's source is a man younger than 35 in good health and CMV-seropositive. The sample was PBMCs. The V call is TRBV25-1, the J call TRBJ2-1; 8 bases agree with TRBD2. The CDR3 here is CATAAGVEQFF. CDR3 bases: TGTGCCACGGCAGCGGGAGTCGAGCAGTTCTTC. The full variable domain, with the rest looked up from reference TRBV25-1 and TRBJ2-1, is EADIYQTPRYLVIGTGKKITLECSQTMGHDKMYWYQQDPGMELHLIHYSYGVNSTEKGDLSSESTVSRIRTEHFPLTLESARPSHTSQYLCATAAGVEQFFGPGTRLTVL.